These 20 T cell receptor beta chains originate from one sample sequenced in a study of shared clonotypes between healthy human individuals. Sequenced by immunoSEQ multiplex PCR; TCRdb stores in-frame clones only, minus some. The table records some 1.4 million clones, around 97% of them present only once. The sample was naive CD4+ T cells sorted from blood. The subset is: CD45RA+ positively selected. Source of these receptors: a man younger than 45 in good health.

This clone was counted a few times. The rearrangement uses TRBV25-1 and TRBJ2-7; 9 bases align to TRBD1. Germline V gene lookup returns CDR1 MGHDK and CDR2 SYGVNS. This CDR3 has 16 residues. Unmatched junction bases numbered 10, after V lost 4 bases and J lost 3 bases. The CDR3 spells CASSGGGYRGLYEQYF. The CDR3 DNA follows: TGTGCCAGCAGTGGCGGGGGATACAGGGGGCTCTACGAGCAGTACTTC.

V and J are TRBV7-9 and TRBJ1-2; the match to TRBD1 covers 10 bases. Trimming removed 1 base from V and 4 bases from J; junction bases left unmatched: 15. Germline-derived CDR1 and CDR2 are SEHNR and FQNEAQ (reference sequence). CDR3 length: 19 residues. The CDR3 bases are TGTGCCAGCAGCTTAGTCTTGGGGACAGGGGCCCTTGACGGCTATGGCTACACCTTC. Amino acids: CASSLVLGTGALDGYGYTF.

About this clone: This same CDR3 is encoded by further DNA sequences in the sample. The CDR3 coding sequence is TGCAGCGTGGGGACTAGCGGGAGCACAGATACGCAGTATTTT. It translates to CSVGTSGSTDTQYF. J is TRBJ2-3 and V is TRBV29-1, with TRBD2 matching 12 bases. Germline V gene data show CDR1 as SQVTM and CDR2 as ANQGSEA. This CDR3 region has 14 residues. After removal of 6 bases from V and 0 bases from J, the junction contained 1 base not matched to a gene.

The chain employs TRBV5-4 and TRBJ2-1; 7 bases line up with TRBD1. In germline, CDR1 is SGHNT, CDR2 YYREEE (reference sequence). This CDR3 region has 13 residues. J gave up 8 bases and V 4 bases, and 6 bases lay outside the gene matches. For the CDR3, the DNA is TGTGCCAGCAGCCCACAGGGGAACGATGAGCAGTTCTTC. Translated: CASSPQGNDEQFF.

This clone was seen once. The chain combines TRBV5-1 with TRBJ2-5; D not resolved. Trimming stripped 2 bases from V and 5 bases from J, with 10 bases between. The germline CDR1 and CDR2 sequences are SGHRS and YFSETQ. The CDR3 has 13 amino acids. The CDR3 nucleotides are TGCGCCAGCAGCTTTCGACCGGAGGAGACCCAGTACTTC. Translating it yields CASSFRPEETQYF.

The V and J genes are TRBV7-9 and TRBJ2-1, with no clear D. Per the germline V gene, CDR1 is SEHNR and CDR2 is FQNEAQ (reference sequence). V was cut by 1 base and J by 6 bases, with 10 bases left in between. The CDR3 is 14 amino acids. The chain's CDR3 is CASSLEALSNEQFF. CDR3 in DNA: TGTGCCAGCAGCTTAGAGGCCCTGAGCAATGAGCAGTTCTTC.

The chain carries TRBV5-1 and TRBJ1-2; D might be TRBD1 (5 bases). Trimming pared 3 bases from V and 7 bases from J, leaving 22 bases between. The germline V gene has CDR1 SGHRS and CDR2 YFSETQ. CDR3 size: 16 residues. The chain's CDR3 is CASSSLGGGPSGGYTF. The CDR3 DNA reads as TGCGCCAGCAGCTCCCTGGGCGGGGGACCCAGTGGTGGCTACACCTTC. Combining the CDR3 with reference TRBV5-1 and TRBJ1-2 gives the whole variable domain KAGVTQTPRYLIKTRGQQVTLSCSPISGHRSVSWYQQTPGQGLQFLFEYFSETQRNKGNFPGRFSGRQFSNSRSEMNVSTLELGDSALYLCASSSLGGGPSGGYTFGSGTRLTVV.

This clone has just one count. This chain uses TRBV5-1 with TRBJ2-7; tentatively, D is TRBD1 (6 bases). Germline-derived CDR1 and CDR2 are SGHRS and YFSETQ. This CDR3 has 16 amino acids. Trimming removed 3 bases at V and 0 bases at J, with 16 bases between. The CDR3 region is CASSSGQIPSSYEQYF. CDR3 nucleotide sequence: TGCGCCAGCAGCTCAGGACAGATTCCGAGCTCCTACGAGCAGTACTTC.

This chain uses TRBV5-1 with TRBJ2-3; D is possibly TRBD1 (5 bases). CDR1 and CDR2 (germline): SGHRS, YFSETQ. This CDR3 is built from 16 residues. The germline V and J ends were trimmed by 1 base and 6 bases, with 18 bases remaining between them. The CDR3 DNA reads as TGCGCCAGCAGCTTGTTAGGGGCGAGGCACTCCGATACGCAGTATTTT. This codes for CASSLLGARHSDTQYF.

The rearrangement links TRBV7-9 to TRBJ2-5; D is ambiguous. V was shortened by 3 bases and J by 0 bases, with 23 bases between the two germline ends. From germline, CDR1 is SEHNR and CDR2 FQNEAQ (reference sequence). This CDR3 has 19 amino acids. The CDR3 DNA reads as TGTGCCAGCAGCTTCTTCCTGATACGTAGGTCCGCGGACCAAGAGACCCAGTACTTC. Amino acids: CASSFFLIRRSADQETQYF.

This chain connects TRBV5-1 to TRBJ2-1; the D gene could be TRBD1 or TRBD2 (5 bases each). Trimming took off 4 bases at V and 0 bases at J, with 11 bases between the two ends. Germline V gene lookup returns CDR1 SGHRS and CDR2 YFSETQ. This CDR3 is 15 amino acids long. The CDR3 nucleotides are TGCGCCAGCAGCCGGGACGGTGACTCCTACAATGAGCAGTTCTTC. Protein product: CASSRDGDSYNEQFF.

CDR3 loop: CATSGQLQTSNTEAFF. The CDR3 DNA follows: TGTGCCACCAGCGGACAATTACAGACTTCGAACACTGAAGCTTTCTTT. The V and J genes are TRBV15 and TRBJ1-1, with a tentative D call TRBD1 (5 bases). This CDR3 spans 16 amino acids. CDR1 and CDR2 from the germline V gene are LNHNV and YYDKDF (reference sequence). Trimming stripped 5 bases from V and 1 base from J, with 17 bases between.

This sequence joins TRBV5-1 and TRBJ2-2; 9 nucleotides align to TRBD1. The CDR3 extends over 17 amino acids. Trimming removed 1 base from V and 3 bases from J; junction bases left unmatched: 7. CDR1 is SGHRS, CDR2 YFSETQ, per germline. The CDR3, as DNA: TGCGCCAGCAGCTTGAAACCGGGACAGGGAGACACCGGGGAGCTGTTTTTT. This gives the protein CASSLKPGQGDTGELFF.

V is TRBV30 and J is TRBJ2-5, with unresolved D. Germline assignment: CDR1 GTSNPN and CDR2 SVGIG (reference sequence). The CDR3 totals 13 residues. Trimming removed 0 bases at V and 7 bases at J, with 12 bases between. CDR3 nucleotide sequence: TGTGCCTGGAGTGTAACCTCCCGGAGGACCCAGTACTTC. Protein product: CAWSVTSRRTQYF.

The CDR3 reads CASSWPGQETQYF. The CDR3 nucleotides read TGTGCCAGCAGTTGGCCGGGTCAAGAGACCCAGTACTTC. This sequence joins TRBV28 and TRBJ2-5; no reliable D call. Per the germline V gene, CDR1 is MDHEN and CDR2 is SYDVKM. V gave up 4 bases and J gave up 2 bases, with 8 bases separating them. The CDR3 spans 13 residues.

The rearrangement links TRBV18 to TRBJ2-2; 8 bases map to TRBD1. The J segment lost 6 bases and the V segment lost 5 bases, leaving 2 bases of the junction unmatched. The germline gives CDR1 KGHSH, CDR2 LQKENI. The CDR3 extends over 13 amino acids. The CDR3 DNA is TGTGCCAGCTCAACGACAGGGGCCGGGGAGCTGTTTTTT. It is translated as CASSTTGAGELFF.

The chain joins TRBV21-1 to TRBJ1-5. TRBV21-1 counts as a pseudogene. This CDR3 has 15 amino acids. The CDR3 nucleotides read TGTGCCAGCAGCAAAGACGGAGCCAGCAATCAGCCCCAGCATTTT. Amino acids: CASSKDGASNQPQHF.

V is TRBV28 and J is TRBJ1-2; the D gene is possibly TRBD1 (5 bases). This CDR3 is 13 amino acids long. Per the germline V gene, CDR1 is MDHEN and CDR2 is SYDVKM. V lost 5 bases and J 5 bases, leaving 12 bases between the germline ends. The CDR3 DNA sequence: TGTGCCAGCAGTGTCGGGACGGATTATGGCTACACCTTC. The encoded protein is CASSVGTDYGYTF.

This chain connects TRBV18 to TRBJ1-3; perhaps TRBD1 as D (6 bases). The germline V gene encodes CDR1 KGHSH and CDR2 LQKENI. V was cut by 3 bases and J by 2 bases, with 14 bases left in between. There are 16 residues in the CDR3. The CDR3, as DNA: TGTGCCAGCTCACCCGCACAGGGATGGACTGGAAACACCATATATTTT. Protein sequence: CASSPAQGWTGNTIYF. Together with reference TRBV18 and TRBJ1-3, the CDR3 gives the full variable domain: NAGVMQNPRHLVRRRGQEARLRCSPMKGHSHVYWYRQLPEEGLKFMVYLQKENIIDESGMPKERFSAEFPKEGPSILRIQQVVRGDSAAYFCASSPAQGWTGNTIYFGEGSWLTVV.

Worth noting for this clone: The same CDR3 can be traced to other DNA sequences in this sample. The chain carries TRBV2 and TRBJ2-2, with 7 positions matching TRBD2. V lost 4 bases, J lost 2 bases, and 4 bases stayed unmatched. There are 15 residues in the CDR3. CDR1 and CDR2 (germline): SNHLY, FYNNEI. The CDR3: CASSVSGINTGELFF. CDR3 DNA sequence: TGTGCCAGCAGTGTAAGCGGGATCAACACCGGGGAGCTGTTTTTT.